One sample yielded the 8 T cell receptor beta chains listed below, sequenced in a study of cytomegalovirus exposure and HLA in healthy donors. Both 60 Vbeta primers and 13 Jbeta primers went into the PCR. Libraries were prepared by immunoSEQ multiplex PCR; TCRdb keeps only in-frame clonotypes and omits some of them. Of roughly 160,000 clones detected, approximately 80% appear once; the ten largest clones hold around 2%. Sequenced sample: PBMCs. These receptors were obtained from a man over 45 in good health and CMV-seropositive.

This chain joins TRBV7-9 and TRBJ2-6; 7 bases fit TRBD1. From germline, CDR1 is SEHNR and CDR2 FQNEAQ (reference sequence). J gave up 2 bases and V 5 bases, and 12 bases lay outside the gene matches. The CDR3 is 18 amino acids. Here the CDR3 reads CASSGRQGRAPGANVLTF. DNA of the CDR3: TGTGCCAGCAGCGGCCGACAGGGAAGGGCTCCTGGGGCCAACGTCCTGACTTTC.

The chain has TRBV4-1 and TRBJ1-6; no definite D call. The ends were cut back, 7 bases at V and 8 bases at J, with 15 bases in the middle. CDR1 is MGHRA, CDR2 YSYEKL, per germline. There are 14 residues in the CDR3. The chain's CDR3 is CASNVGRDDSPLHF. The CDR3 DNA reads as TGCGCCAGCAACGTCGGACGGGATGATTCACCCCTCCACTTT.

This chain uses TRBV7-3 with TRBJ2-1; 11 nucleotides agree with TRBD1. The ends lost 5 bases at V and 9 bases at J; junction bases unmatched: 9. CDR1 and CDR2 (germline): SGHTA, FQGTGA. There are 15 residues in the CDR3. Here the CDR3 reads CASSTRDRGTGEQFF. The CDR3 bases are TGTGCCAGCAGCACCCGGGACAGGGGGACGGGTGAGCAGTTCTTC.

The V call is TRBV4-1, the J call TRBJ1-4; 9 bases fit TRBD1. CDR3 size: 15 residues. The germline V gene has CDR1 MGHRA and CDR2 YSYEKL. V gave up 2 bases and J gave up 7 bases; unmatched junction bases: 5. CDR3 coding DNA: TGCGCCAGCAGCCAAACACAGGGGGCAGGTGAAAAACTGTTTTTT. Its protein product is CASSQTQGAGEKLFF.

DNA of the CDR3: TGTGCCAGCAGCTTAGCGCCGGGGAACACTGAAGCTTTCTTT. Amino acid sequence: CASSLAPGNTEAFF. The gene calls are TRBV7-9 and TRBJ1-1, with D uncertain. The ends were cut back, 0 bases at V and 1 base at J, with 6 bases in the middle. The CDR3 loop spans 14 amino acids. CDR1 and CDR2 (germline): SEHNR, FQNEAQ (reference sequence).

The rearrangement links TRBV2 to TRBJ1-2; 7 nucleotides line up with TRBD1. The CDR3 loop spans 14 amino acids. Trimming cost V 1 base and J 4 bases; bases outside gene matches: 3. Germline CDR1 SNHLY, CDR2 FYNNEI. This chain's CDR3 is CASSEVGTVYGYTF. The DNA for the CDR3 is TGTGCCAGCAGTGAAGTCGGGACAGTCTATGGCTACACCTTC.

J is TRBJ2-6 and V is TRBV27, with a tentative D call TRBD1 (6 bases). The CDR3 spans 18 residues. The germline V gene encodes CDR1 MNHEY and CDR2 SMNVEV (reference sequence). V lost 1 base to trimming and J lost 2 bases, with 15 bases between them. The CDR3 sequence is CASSLYVPPGAGANVLTF. As DNA, the CDR3 is TGTGCCAGCAGTTTATATGTCCCCCCAGGGGCTGGGGCCAACGTCCTGACTTTC.

Of note for this clone: Other DNA sequences in the sample encode the same CDR3. The chain carries TRBV9 and TRBJ2-5; no reliable D call. Trimming cost V 0 bases and J 2 bases, with 8 bases left between them. This CDR3 contains 14 residues. Germline loops: CDR1 SGDLS, CDR2 YYNGEE. The CDR3 is CASSVGGAQETQYF. CDR3 sequence (DNA): TGTGCCAGCAGCGTAGGCGGAGCGCAAGAGACCCAGTACTTC.